Sequencing of this T cell receptor (beta chain) was carried out in a study of identical twins (dated by TCRdb to about 2016). About the investigation overall: To test whether fetal clonotypes persist, the study used deep sequencing on TCR alpha and beta repertoires from monozygotic twins, unrelated adults of various ages, and cord blood. Replicate twin experiments were performed at different times using different library preparation protocols to rule out contamination. The full study reports these points: Because the same donors could not be followed over many years, conclusions were based on cross-sectional statistical analysis. Invariant T cells such as MAIT and iNKT could partly confound zero-insertion analyses, although diverse VJ usage argued against such confounding for most clonotypes. Fewer insertions were carried by abundant cord blood beta clonotypes, a similar but weaker trend appeared in young adult naive repertoires, and no such trend appeared in memory repertoires. Excess twin sharing in beta out-of-frame sequences was weaker because fewer shared sequences lowered the signal-to-noise ratio. Out-of-frame TCR alpha sequences shared between twins showed an excess of low generation-probability sequences compared with coincidental sharing between unrelated individuals. Recombination models systematically underestimated out-of-frame TCR alpha sharing in monozygotic twins but agreed with sharing between unrelated individuals.

Library preparation employed 5' RACE. The reads were generated on an Illumina HiSeq 2000. Template switching added a universal primer binding site, and the final cDNA carried a unique molecular identifier that allowed TCR cDNA molecules to be counted accurately. First-strand cDNA for TCR alpha and beta chains was synthesized from specific primers in the conserved constant-segment region. Each cDNA library was double barcoded, with a SMART-Mk sample barcode plus Illumina barcodes, to control for contamination. TruSeq adapter sequences, together with Illumina sample barcodes, were added in two successive PCR steps. TCR alpha and beta cDNA libraries were sequenced on the Illumina HiSeq platform with custom primers. Regarding the original processing steps: Unique molecular identifiers were extracted from raw reads with MiGEC, and CDR3 positions were determined with MiXCR. For each individual, recombination models were inferred using an EM algorithm with the repgenHMM and IGoR tools. Shared clonotype analysis was performed with the tcR package in R, normalizing sharing by the product of cloneset sizes. To study raw recombination without the effects of thymic and clonal selection, out-of-frame nonproductive sequences were analyzed. The raw public reads went through TCRdb reprocessing: fastp at Q25, MiXCR clone calling, in-frame beta chains kept. When rows share a CDR3 protein, they turn into one entry using the most common DNA and genes. The V and J calls follow TCRdb's processing rather than the paper's. A total of about 280,000 distinct CDR3 sequences appear in this sample, less than 9% of them only once. The top ten hold roughly 2% of the sample.

Notes on this clonotype: Its binding antigen is unknown. Base qualities are not at hand, and no much larger clone is one base apart.

All donors were healthy Caucasians. The twin cohort consisted of three pairs of female monozygotic twins, all aged roughly 18 to 30 years. Miltenyi CD45RO+ enrichment and human naive T-cell isolation kits were used to isolate memory (CD45RO+) and naive T cells from PBMC. The sample was also reused in another study, on yellow fever vaccine responses in identical twins. As that second study puts it: According to the authors, the vaccine-induced T cell response in identical twins seemed to be partly convergent and partly specific to each individual. In identical twins, the study followed T cell clones that responded to the vaccine with precision.

The origin of this receptor is a woman aged 18-29 years in good health. Material: memory (CD45RO+) T cells sorted from blood. The label giving this sample's cell subset or site can be read as: CD45RO+ enriched T cells.

The base sequence is TGCAGTGCAGCCGATAGCGGGAGGGCCTACAATGAGCAGTTCTTC. It translates as CSAADSGRAYNEQFF. The chain is made from TRBV20-1 and TRBJ2-1; TRBD2 aligns with 11 central bases. CDR1 and CDR2 are drawn from the germline V gene (reference sequence): DFQATT, SNEGSKA. At the junction V is shortened by 6 bases and J by 2 bases; bases outside the gene matches: 6. Including the terminal cysteine and phenylalanine, the CDR3 comprises 15 residues. Left in the record is the CDR3 DNA by itself, 45 bases read in frame from the first base.